A selection of T cell receptor beta chains follows, all from one sample in a study of T cells in Graves' hyperthyroidism and ophthalmopathy. A single record per CDR3 protein comes from TCRdb applying MiXCR to the multiplex PCR reads. The repertoire holds some 510,000 distinct CDR3 sequences, with under 25% as singletons. Source material: blood. All receptors come from a man aged 18 to 29 with Graves' hyperthyroidism. Each CDR3 is given with its conserved first and last residue. A D gene is named only where the DNA matches it firmly. A row's size may be missing; if present it is once, few, many or a size class.

length: 16
D: NA
size: NA
J: TRBJ2-6
V: TRBV5-1
DNA: TGCGTCAGCAGCTTTGCAGGGACAACTGGGGCCAACGTCCTGACTTTC
CDR3: CVSSFAGTTGANVLTF

length: 15
D: TRBD1
size: NA
J: TRBJ2-2
V: TRBV27
DNA: TGTGCCAGCACCAGAACAGGGGGCCTCACCGGGGAGCTGTTTTTT
CDR3: CASTRTGGLTGELFF

length: 13
D: NA
size: many
J: TRBJ2-7
V: TRBV6-1
DNA: TGTGCCAGCAGGCGACAGGACTCCTGCGAGCAGTACTTC
CDR3: CASRRQDSCEQYF

length: 13
D: NA
size: many
J: TRBJ2-2
V: TRBV5-5
DNA: TGTGCCAGCAGCCGAGGAGTTACCGGGGAGCTGTTTTTT
CDR3: CASSRGVTGELFF

length: 17
D: TRBD1
size: many
J: TRBJ2-7
V: TRBV15
DNA: TGTGCCACCAGCAGAGGTTCTCCGACAGGGGGCTTCGGCGAGCAGTACTTC
CDR3: CATSRGSPTGGFGEQYF

length: 13
D: NA
size: many
J: TRBJ2-7
V: TRBV5-5
DNA: TGTGCCAGCAGCTGGGACCCTGCCTACGAGCAGTACTTC
CDR3: CASSWDPAYEQYF

length: 14
D: NA
size: many
J: TRBJ1-5
V: TRBV20-1
DNA: TGCAGTGCTAGAGATGGGCAGGGAGGACAGCCCCAGCATTTT
CDR3: CSARDGQGGQPQHF

length: 14
D: NA
size: NA
J: TRBJ2-7
V: TRBV19
DNA: TGTGCCAGTAGTCACCTAGCGAGCTCCTACGAGCAGTACTTC
CDR3: CASSHLASSYEQYF

length: 14
D: TRBD1
size: many
J: TRBJ2-7
V: TRBV27
DNA: TGTGCCAGCACGATGGGACAGTTTACCTACGAGCAGTACTTC
CDR3: CASTMGQFTYEQYF

length: 13
D: TRBD1
size: NA
J: TRBJ1-2
V: TRBV28
DNA: TGTGCCAGCAGTTTACCGGGACAGGCAAGCTACACCTTC
CDR3: CASSLPGQASYTF

length: 15
D: NA
size: many
J: TRBJ1-5
V: TRBV12-3/TRBV12-4
DNA: TGTGCCAGCTCCCCGGGGGGACCTAGCAATCAGCCCCAGCATTTT
CDR3: CASSPGGPSNQPQHF

length: 16
D: NA
size: NA
J: TRBJ2-5
V: TRBV2
DNA: TGTGCCAGCAGTTGGGGCCTAGCACCGACGGGGGAGACCCAGTACTTC
CDR3: CASSWGLAPTGETQYF

length: 15
D: NA
size: many
J: TRBJ1-3
V: TRBV7-2
DNA: TGTGCCAGCAGCTTAGGGGCTGGGGCTGGAAACACCATATATTTT
CDR3: CASSLGAGAGNTIYF

length: 14
D: NA
size: many
J: TRBJ2-7
V: TRBV19
DNA: TGTGCCAGTAGTGCGGGGGCCAGCTCCTACGAGCAGTACTTC
CDR3: CASSAGASSYEQYF

length: 16
D: NA
size: few
J: TRBJ1-1
V: TRBV5-4
DNA: TGTGCCAGCAGCTCGGGCCGGGGGATACGGAACACTGAAGCTTGCTTT
CDR3: CASSSGRGIRNTEACF

length: 16
D: NA
size: few
J: TRBJ2-2
V: TRBV5-1
DNA: TGCGCCAGCAGCTTGGGGGCAGGGGTCGACGGCGGGGAGCTGTTTTTT
CDR3: CASSLGAGVDGGELFF

length: 11
D: NA
size: few
J: TRBJ2-4
V: TRBV3-1
DNA: TGTGCCAGCAGCCAAGATCACATTCAGTACTTC
CDR3: CASSQDHIQYF

length: 11
D: TRBD1
size: many
J: TRBJ1-1
V: TRBV20-1
DNA: TGCAGTGCTAGGGACAGGACGGGAGCTTTCTTT
CDR3: CSARDRTGAFF

length: 15
D: NA
size: NA
J: TRBJ2-5
V: TRBV12-3/TRBV12-4
DNA: TGTGCCAGCAGTTTGGTCCAGGGAATGGGAGAGACCCAGTACTTC
CDR3: CASSLVQGMGETQYF

length: 13
D: NA
size: many
J: TRBJ1-5
V: TRBV6-5
DNA: TGTGCCAGCAGTTACTTCTTTGGGCAGCCCCAGCATTTT
CDR3: CASSYFFGQPQHF

length: 13
D: NA
size: NA
J: TRBJ2-7
V: TRBV12-3/TRBV12-4
DNA: TGTGCCAGCACCAATAGCCTACTGTACGAGCAGTACTTC
CDR3: CASTNSLLYEQYF

length: 12
D: NA
size: many
J: TRBJ1-3
V: TRBV6-1
DNA: TGTGCCACCCGTGGAAATGGAAACACCATATATTTT
CDR3: CATRGNGNTIYF

length: 13
D: NA
size: many
J: TRBJ2-7
V: TRBV6-1
DNA: TGTGCCAGCAGCTGGGACTCAAGCTACGAGCAGTACTTC
CDR3: CASSWDSSYEQYF